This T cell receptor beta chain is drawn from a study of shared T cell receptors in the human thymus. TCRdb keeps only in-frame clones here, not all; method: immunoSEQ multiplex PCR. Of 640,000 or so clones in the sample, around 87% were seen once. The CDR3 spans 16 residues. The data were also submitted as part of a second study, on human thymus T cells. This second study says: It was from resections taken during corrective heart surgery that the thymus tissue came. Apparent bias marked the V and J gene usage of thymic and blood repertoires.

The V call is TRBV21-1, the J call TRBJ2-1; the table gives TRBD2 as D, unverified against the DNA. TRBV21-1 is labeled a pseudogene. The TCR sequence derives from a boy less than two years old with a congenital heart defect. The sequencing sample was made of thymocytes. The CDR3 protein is CASSARHLVSYNEQFF. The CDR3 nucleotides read TGTGCCAGCAGCGCTAGGCACCTAGTCTCCTACAATGAGCAGTTCTTC.